This T cell receptor beta chain was recorded in a study of T-cell reconstitution after alpha-beta-depleted transplantation in children. Study results and caveats: Where some patients showed high TCRbeta diversity at day 60, it came from recipient T cells and thymic progenitors that had survived. There were reportedly several hundred expanded graft clones from which alpha-beta T cells came about two months after transplant. One year after transplant, T-cell counts and diversity came mostly from newly produced T cells.

Trimming took 0 bases from V and 7 from J, leaving 13 bases between them. The CDR3 consists of 15 residues. From germline, CDR1 is SGHRS and CDR2 YFSETQ. This clonotype was counted ten times or more. Its antigen is unknown. Unique molecular identifiers were used to barcode this TCRbeta library. TCRdb redid the calling of the PCR reads with MiXCR, one entry per CDR3 protein. The sample includes approximately 650,000 distinct CDR3 sequences, around 13% of them seen just once. J is TRBJ2-2 and V is TRBV5-1, with D possibly TRBD2 on 6 matching bases. This specimen was PBMCs, taken before TCRalphabeta/CD19-depleted stem cell transplant. The clonotype comes from a girl aged 2-10 years with congenital amegakaryocytic thrombocytopenia, due to receive a stem cell transplant. CDR3 sequence (DNA): TGCGCCAGCAGCTTGGGGCTAGCGAATTACGGGGAGCTGTTTTTT. Its protein product is CASSLGLANYGELFF.